These 15 T cell receptor beta chains share one sample of origin, sequenced in a study of T cell repertoires in cytomegalovirus infection. No antigen is known for these receptors. A single record per CDR3 protein comes from TCRdb applying MiXCR to the reads. This table holds some 940,000 distinct CDR3 sequences, 31% found once. Sequencing used cultured CD8+ T cells from PBMCs, obtained from culture after CMV antigen stimulation. Receptors originate from a human donor in good health (CMV status not recorded). Some clones in this sample may be carry-over from other donors' samples.

CDR3 amino acids: CASSTQGWRNTEAFF. CDR3 bases: TGTGCCAGTAGTACACAGGGGTGGAGGAACACTGAAGCTTTCTTT. The J gene is TRBJ1-1, the V gene TRBV19; TRBD1 aligns across 7 bases. The V and J ends lost 4 bases and 1 base, in that order; junction bases with no gene match: 6. The CDR3 totals 15 residues. CDR1 and CDR2 from the germline V gene are LNHDA and SQIVND (reference sequence).

This clonotype was observed at least ten times. The rearrangement uses TRBV7-2 and TRBJ2-5; D is undetermined. Germline loops: CDR1 SGHTA, CDR2 FQGNSA. The CDR3 runs to 10 residues. Trimming took 7 bases from V and 5 from J, leaving 5 bases between them. The CDR3 spells CASTGETQYF. CDR3 DNA sequence: TGTGCCAGCACCGGGGAGACCCAGTACTTC.

The J gene is TRBJ1-6, the V gene TRBV4-2; a weak D match, TRBD1 (5 bases). V shed 3 bases and J shed 3 bases, with 9 bases lying between them. The CDR3 consists of 15 residues. CDR1 and CDR2 (germline): LGHNA, YNFKEQ. CDR3 amino acids: CASSHPRVYNSPLHF. The DNA for the CDR3 is TGTGCCAGCAGCCACCCCAGGGTCTATAATTCACCCCTCCACTTT.

This clonotype was counted between two and nine times. The V and J genes are TRBV7-9 and TRBJ2-6; D unresolved. Germline V gene sequence: CDR1 SEHNR, CDR2 FQNEAQ (reference sequence). V dropped 5 bases and J dropped 1 base, with 18 bases sitting between them. This CDR3 has 18 amino acids. CDR3 nucleotide sequence: TGTGCCAGCAGCCTCGACGGACCTATGTTGTCTGGGGCCAACGTCCTGACTTTC. This gives the protein CASSLDGPMLSGANVLTF. The whole variable domain, filled in from reference TRBV7-9 and TRBJ2-6, reads DTGVSQNPRHKITKRGQNVTFRCDPISEHNRLYWYRQTLGQGPEFLTYFQNEAQLEKSRLLSDRFSAERPKGSFSTLEIQRTEQGDSAMYLCASSLDGPMLSGANVLTFGAGSRLTVL.

Of note for this clonotype: One junction end disagrees with the germline gene, perhaps due to a read error. The CDR3 sequence is CVIQPGGRGEQYF. CDR3 in DNA: TGTGTCATCCAGCCCGGGGGGCGGGGGGAGCAGTACTTC. V gene TRBV10-3 combines with J gene TRBJ2-7; maybe TRBD2 (7 bases). The germline V gene encodes CDR1 ENHRY and CDR2 SYGVKD. This CDR3 is 13 amino acids long.

This clonotype has a count of ten or more. The chain employs TRBV7-9 and TRBJ2-1; a possible D gene is TRBD1 (5 bases). The ends were cut back, 4 bases at V and 1 base at J, with 11 bases in the middle. The CDR3 length is 15 residues. The germline V gene has CDR1 SEHNR and CDR2 FQNEAQ (reference sequence). The CDR3 bases are TGTGCCAGCAGCTCCGACAGCGATTCCTACAATGAGCAGTTCTTC. This sequence encodes CASSSDSDSYNEQFF. Drawing the rest from reference TRBV7-9 and TRBJ2-1, the complete variable domain is DTGVSQNPRHKITKRGQNVTFRCDPISEHNRLYWYRQTLGQGPEFLTYFQNEAQLEKSRLLSDRFSAERPKGSFSTLEIQRTEQGDSAMYLCASSSDSDSYNEQFFGPGTRLTVL.

Turning to this clonotype: The junction departs from the called germline gene at one end, perhaps through a read error. The gene calls are TRBV20-1 and TRBJ1-4, with D perhaps TRBD1 (6 bases). CDR3 length: 15 residues. Germline-derived CDR1 and CDR2 are DFQATT and SNEGSKA (reference sequence). The CDR3 DNA reads as TGCAGTGCCAGAGTCGTAGGGGGGTTTAATGAAAAACTGTTTTTT. Amino acid sequence: CSARVVGGFNEKLFF.

The chain carries TRBV10-3 and TRBJ1-1; D is possibly TRBD1 (5 bases). Germline V gives CDR1 ENHRY, CDR2 SYGVKD. The V and J ends lost 3 bases and 3 bases respectively, with 11 bases between them. The CDR3 runs to 14 residues. The CDR3 spells CAISEENRHTEAFF. The CDR3 DNA reads TGTGCCATCAGTGAAGAGAACAGGCACACTGAAGCTTTCTTT.

For this clonotype: The junction departs from germline at one end; a sequencing error may be responsible. J is TRBJ1-1 and V is TRBV12-3 or TRBV12-4, with 9 bases lining up with TRBD1. CDR3 size: 16 residues. The CDR3 sequence: CDSRLEAGTGRTEAFF. The CDR3 DNA sequence: TGTGACAGCAGGCTAGAGGCCGGGACAGGGAGGACTGAAGCTTTCTTT.

The rearrangement joins TRBV12-3 or TRBV12-4 to TRBJ2-7; D is tentatively TRBD1 or TRBD2 (5 bases each). V lost 5 bases to trimming and J lost 1 base, with 12 bases between them. This CDR3 is built from 14 residues. In DNA, the CDR3 is TGTGCCAGCAGTCCGGGGCGGAGGTCCTACGAGCAGTACTTC. Translating it yields CASSPGRRSYEQYF.

This clonotype has only a few counts. This rearrangement joins TRBV11-2 to TRBJ2-1; D uncertain. V shed 3 bases and J shed 4 bases, with 16 bases lying between them. CDR3 length: 16 residues. Germline values: CDR1 SGHAT, CDR2 FQNNGV. The CDR3 DNA follows: TGTGCCAGCAGCTTCACCGCCGCTGGGCTATACAATGAGCAGTTCTTC. This encodes CASSFTAAGLYNEQFF.

The chain employs TRBV11-2 and TRBJ2-1; D tentatively fits TRBD1 or TRBD2 (6 bases each). Germline assignment: CDR1 SGHAT and CDR2 FQNNGV. V lost 0 bases and J 6 bases, leaving 12 bases between the germline ends. This CDR3 region has 15 residues. The CDR3 DNA is TGTGCCAGCAGCTTAGATGGGGGGCTCGCCAATGAGCAGTTCTTC. It codes for CASSLDGGLANEQFF.

V and J are TRBV6-5 and TRBJ2-7; 7 positions agree with TRBD1. CDR3 size: 15 residues. V trimming: 7 bases; J trimming: 0 bases; junction bases outside the gene matches: 9. In germline, CDR1 is MNHEY, CDR2 SVGAGI. The CDR3 region has the DNA TGTGCCAGCACTCACTATAGGGACAGCTCCTACGAGCAGTACTTC. It is translated as CASTHYRDSSYEQYF.

The V call is TRBV7-6, the J call TRBJ2-7; no firm D call. This CDR3 has 14 residues. Germline lookup yields CDR1 SGHVS and CDR2 FNYEAQ. Trimming removed 4 bases at V and 2 bases at J, with 12 bases between. CDR3 protein: CASSWNSNPYEQYF. For the CDR3, the DNA is TGTGCCAGCAGCTGGAACAGTAACCCCTACGAGCAGTACTTC.

Turning to this clonotype: A read error is possible here, since a much larger clone lies one base away. The rearrangement joins TRBV7-6 to TRBJ2-1, with no clear D. In germline, CDR1 is SGHVS, CDR2 FNYEAQ. Trimming pared 2 bases from V and 7 bases from J, leaving 9 bases between. The CDR3 sequence is 13 residues long. CDR3 amino acids: CASSLCEHNEQFF. For the CDR3, the DNA is TGTGCCAGCAGCTTATGTGAGCATAATGAGCAGTTCTTC.